This T cell receptor beta chain originates from a study of blood T cell repertoires in COVID-19. Study at large: COVID-19 samples from acute and convalescent phases originated in the United States, Italy and Spain. T cells, B-cell-depleted T cells, or PBMCs provided the cDNA or gDNA that served as material.

Germline CDR1 MNHEY, CDR2 SVGEGT. The V and J ends lost 0 bases and 5 bases, in that order; junction bases with no gene match: 12. This CDR3 has 19 residues. Original processing notes: Reference gene primer amplification yielded estimated nucleated cell counts. Method: immunoSEQ multiplex PCR; TCRdb's copy keeps in-frame clones and lacks some. V, J and clone size are taken as reported in that table, and D and trimming were inferred from the DNA itself. The table includes 160,000 or so clones, about 80% detected once. The receptor was isolated from a woman in her 70s with acute or convalescent COVID-19. The sample was peripheral blood. This rearrangement joins TRBV6-2 or TRBV6-3 to TRBJ2-2, with 10 bases matching TRBD2. In DNA, the CDR3 is TGTGCCAGCAGTTACTCCAGCCTAGCGGGGGACGGTGGGACCGGGGAGCTGTTTTTT. Amino acid sequence: CASSYSSLAGDGGTGELFF.